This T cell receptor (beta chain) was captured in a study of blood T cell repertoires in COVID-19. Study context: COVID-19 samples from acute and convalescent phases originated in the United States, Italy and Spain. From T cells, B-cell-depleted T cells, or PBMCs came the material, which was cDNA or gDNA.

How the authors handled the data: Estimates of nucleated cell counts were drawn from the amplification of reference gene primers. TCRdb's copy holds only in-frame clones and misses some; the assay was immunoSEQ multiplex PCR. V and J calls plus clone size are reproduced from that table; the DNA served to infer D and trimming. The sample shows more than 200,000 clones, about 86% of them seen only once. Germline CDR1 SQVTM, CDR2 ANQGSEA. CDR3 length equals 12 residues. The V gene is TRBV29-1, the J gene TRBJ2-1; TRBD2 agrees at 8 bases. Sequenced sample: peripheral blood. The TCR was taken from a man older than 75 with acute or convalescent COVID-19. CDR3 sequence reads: CSGGTRDNEQFF. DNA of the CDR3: TGCAGTGGGGGGACTAGAGACAATGAGCAGTTCTTC.